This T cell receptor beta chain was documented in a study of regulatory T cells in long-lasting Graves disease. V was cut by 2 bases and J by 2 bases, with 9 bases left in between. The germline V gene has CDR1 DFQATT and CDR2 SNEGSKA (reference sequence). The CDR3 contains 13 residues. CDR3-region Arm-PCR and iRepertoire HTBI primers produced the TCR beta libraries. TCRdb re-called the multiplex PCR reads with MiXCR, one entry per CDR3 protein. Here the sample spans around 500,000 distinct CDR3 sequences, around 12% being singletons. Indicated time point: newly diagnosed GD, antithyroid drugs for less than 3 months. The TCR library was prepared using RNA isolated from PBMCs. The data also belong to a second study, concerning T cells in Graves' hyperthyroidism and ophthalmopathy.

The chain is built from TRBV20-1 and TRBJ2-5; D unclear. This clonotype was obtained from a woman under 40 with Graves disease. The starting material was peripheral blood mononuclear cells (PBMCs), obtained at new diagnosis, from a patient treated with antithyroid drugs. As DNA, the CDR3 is TGCAGTGCTAGAAGATCCCTTCAAGAGACCCAGTACTTC. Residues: CSARRSLQETQYF.